Listed below are T cell receptor beta chains from one sample, sequenced in a study of cytomegalovirus exposure and HLA in healthy donors. Clones were sequenced by immunoSEQ multiplex PCR, and TCRdb holds only the in-frame ones, with some missing. The sample holds about 140,000 clones, 88% seen once. Material for sequencing was PBMCs. Receptor source: a woman aged 18 to 35 in good health and CMV-seropositive. The CDR3 runs from the conserved cysteine through the conserved F or W. The D gene is left open where the match is weak. The size field is filled for only some rows; it gives once, few, many or a size class.

D,size,J,V,DNA,CDR3
.,.,TRBJ1-3,TRBV28,TGTGCCAGCAGTCCGGGACTGGTCCCCGTACACTCTGGAAACACCATATATTTT,CASSPGLVPVHSGNTIYF
.,.,TRBJ2-5,TRBV5-1,TGCGCCAGCAGCCAGGCGCCGACAGGACAAGAGACCCAGTACTTC,CASSQAPTGQETQYF
.,once,TRBJ2-2,TRBV6-6,TGTGCCAGCTGCCGCCAGCGGGCTGCCTATGGGGAGCTGTTTTTT,CASCRQRAAYGELFF
.,.,TRBJ2-2,TRBV6-1,TGTGCCAGCAGTGATGGGCAGGGGAATACCGGGGAGCTGTTTTTT,CASSDGQGNTGELFF
TRBD1,.,TRBJ2-6,TRBV4-3,TGCGCCAGCAGCCAAGATTACAGGGGCTCTGGGGCCAACGTCCTGACTTTC,CASSQDYRGSGANVLTF
TRBD1,.,TRBJ1-2,TRBV4-2,TGTGCCAGCAGCCAAGGACAGGGGACCTATGGCTACACCTTC,CASSQGQGTYGYTF
.,once,TRBJ2-1,TRBV10-3,TGTGCCATCAGTCCTCCGGGACTTACCCCCTGGGATGAGCAGTTCTTC,CAISPPGLTPWDEQFF
.,.,TRBJ2-1,TRBV4-2,TGTGCCAGCAGCGCGCGGGGCAATGAGCAGTTCTTC,CASSARGNEQFF
TRBD1,.,TRBJ1-5,TRBV27,TGTGCCAGCAGTGTTACAGGGGTTCGGCCCCAGCATTTT,CASSVTGVRPQHF
.,.,TRBJ2-7,TRBV27,TGTGCCAGCAGTTTGAGGTCTCCCACCTCCTACGAGCAGTACTTC,CASSLRSPTSYEQYF
.,.,TRBJ2-2,TRBV5-1,TGCGCCAGCAGCATATACAGGAACACCGGGGAGCTGTTTTTT,CASSIYRNTGELFF
TRBD1,.,TRBJ2-5,TRBV7-9,TGTGCCAGCAGCCCTCAAAGGACAGGGCCCACCCAGTACTTC,CASSPQRTGPTQYF
.,.,TRBJ1-1,TRBV7-2,TGTGCCAGCAGCACCTCCGGGACTCTGAACACTGAAGCTTTCTTT,CASSTSGTLNTEAFF
.,.,TRBJ2-7,TRBV5-1,TGCGCCAGCAGCTTGGATTACTCCCCGCTGATCGAGCAGTACTTC,CASSLDYSPLIEQYF
TRBD1,.,TRBJ2-7,TRBV27,TGTGCCAGCAAGGCCCGGACAGGGGGTTTCTACGAGCAGTACTTC,CASKARTGGFYEQYF
TRBD1,.,TRBJ1-5,TRBV6-6,TGTGCCAGCGTTTTACATGGCCAGGACAGGACCCAGCCCCAGCATTTT,CASVLHGQDRTQPQHF
.,.,TRBJ1-3,TRBV5-1,TGCGCCAGCAGCTTGACATTCTCTGGAAACACCATATATTTT,CASSLTFSGNTIYF
.,.,TRBJ2-6,TRBV10-3,TGTGCCATCAGTGAGTCGAGAGGCCTCCTCTCTGGGGCCAACGTCCTGACTTTC,CAISESRGLLSGANVLTF
TRBD1,.,TRBJ1-2,TRBV5-1,TGCGCCAGCAGCCCGGACAGGGTTAACTATGGCTACACCTTC,CASSPDRVNYGYTF
.,.,TRBJ1-1,TRBV6-5,TGTGCCAGCAGAAACGACAATCGGCGTCTTGAAGCTTTCTTT,CASRNDNRRLEAFF
TRBD1,.,TRBJ2-7,TRBV5-1,TGCGCCAGCAGCCTCACCGGGACAGCTGGCGAGCAGTACTTC,CASSLTGTAGEQYF
.,.,TRBJ1-4,TRBV19,TGTGCCAGTAGTGGGGCAGCAACTAATGAAAAACTGTTTTTT,CASSGAATNEKLFF
.,.,TRBJ2-2,TRBV9,TGTGCCAGCAGCGTAGCAGGACAGATCACCGGGGAGCTGTTTTTT,CASSVAGQITGELFF
TRBD1,.,TRBJ1-4,TRBV15,TGTGCCACCAGCAGATCCAGACAGGGGGTGGAAAAACTGTTTTTT,CATSRSRQGVEKLFF
TRBD2,.,TRBJ2-7,TRBV7-9,TGTGCCAGCAGGCGGGAGGGTCCCTACGAGCAGTACTTC,CASRREGPYEQYF
.,.,TRBJ1-2,TRBV5-6,TGTGCCAGCAGCCCTCCCGCAAGGCCCGGCGGTGGCTACACCTTC,CASSPPARPGGGYTF
.,.,TRBJ1-2,TRBV2,TGTGCCAGCACCATGACAGCTAAAGACTATGGCTACACCTTC,CASTMTAKDYGYTF
TRBD1,few,TRBJ1-4,TRBV7-9,TGTGCCAGCAGCAAGGGACAGGGAAGAGGGACTAATGAAAAACTGTTTTTT,CASSKGQGRGTNEKLFF
.,.,TRBJ2-1,TRBV4-3,TGCGCCAGCAGCCAAGCCGGACAGTACAATGAGCAGTTCTTC,CASSQAGQYNEQFF
.,.,TRBJ2-7,TRBV19,TGTGCCAGTAGTCGCGGGGACAGGGGGACTAGCGGGTCCTACGAGCAGTACTTC,CASSRGDRGTSGSYEQYF
.,.,TRBJ1-3,TRBV7-8,TGTGCCAGCACCCTCAGGGGTTCAGGAAACACCATATATTTT,CASTLRGSGNTIYF
TRBD2,.,TRBJ2-7,TRBV5-4,TGTGCCAGCAGCCACAGCGGGGGGTCCGGATACGAGCAGTACTTC,CASSHSGGSGYEQYF
TRBD1,.,TRBJ2-5,TRBV6-5,TGTGCCAGCAGTTACTCAGGGGGCTGGGAGACCCAGTACTTC,CASSYSGGWETQYF
.,.,TRBJ2-3,TRBV4-2,TGTGCCAGCAGCCAAGACTTATCTAGCACAGATACGCAGTATTTT,CASSQDLSSTDTQYF
.,.,TRBJ1-2,TRBV6-5,TGTGCCAGCACCAGAGGACACGGCCACTATGGCTACACCTTC,CASTRGHGHYGYTF
TRBD2,.,TRBJ2-3,TRBV5-1,TGCGCCAGCAGTTCCTCTAGCGGGCGCACAGATACGCAGTATTTT,CASSSSSGRTDTQYF
TRBD1,.,TRBJ1-2,TRBV27,TGTGCCAGCAGTTCTCAGGACAGGGCCCGTGGCTACACCTTC,CASSSQDRARGYTF
.,.,TRBJ1-2,TRBV2,TGTGCCAGCAGTTTCCACCGCGGGGGGGACTATGGCTACACCTTC,CASSFHRGGDYGYTF
.,few,TRBJ2-7,TRBV5-8,TGTGCCAGCAGCCGTATCTACGAGCAGTACTTC,CASSRIYEQYF
.,once,TRBJ2-7,TRBV4-2,TGTGCCAGCAGAGGAGGGGGGGTCTACTCCTACGAGCAGTACTTC,CASRGGGVYSYEQYF
.,.,TRBJ1-1,TRBV27,TGTGCCAGCAGAAATGACTTGAACACTGAAGCTTTCTTT,CASRNDLNTEAFF
.,few,TRBJ2-5,TRBV6-1,TGTGCCAGTGCCGAGGACACAAGTTCAAGAGGGACCCAGTACTTC,CASAEDTSSRGTQYF
.,.,TRBJ1-1,TRBV27,TGTGCCAGCAGTTTATTCCGGACAGCCGAAGCTTTCTTT,CASSLFRTAEAFF
TRBD1,.,TRBJ1-1,TRBV4-2,TGTGCCAGCAAGGGACAGGGGATGAACACTGAAGCTTTCTTT,CASKGQGMNTEAFF
.,.,TRBJ1-1,TRBV19,TGTGCCAGTAGTCTCTACAGGAACACTGAAGCTTTCTTT,CASSLYRNTEAFF
.,.,TRBJ2-1,TRBV27,TGTGCCAGCAGTTTTAAATCCAATGAGCAGTTCTTC,CASSFKSNEQFF
.,.,TRBJ2-1,TRBV7-9,TGTGCCAGCATCGGGAGCAATGAGCAGTTCTTC,CASIGSNEQFF
TRBD1,once,TRBJ2-5,TRBV7-2,TGTGCCAGCAGCAGACGGGACAGGGGACGAGAGACCCAGTACTTC,CASSRRDRGRETQYF